This T cell receptor (beta chain) was sequenced in a study of OX40 agonist ivuxolimab in advanced cancers. Study-wide points: CD4+ and CD8+ T cells in blood underwent clonal expansion by week 6 at 0.1 to 3.0 mg/kg.

Repertoires were generated with immunoSEQ multiplex PCR, while TCRdb's copy carries only in-frame clones and drops some. The data contain about 86,000 clones, approximately 90% of them singletons. Details on this clone: Its target is unknown.

The CDR3 covers 15 residues. Trimming pared 2 bases from V and 0 bases from J, leaving 11 bases between. Germline CDR1 and CDR2: GTSNPN and SVGIG (reference sequence). This sequence joins TRBV30 and TRBJ2-1; no definite D call. The sample in question was CD4+ or CD8+ T cells sorted from blood, obtained in a trial of the OX40 agonist ivuxolimab. This TCR was recovered from an adult with an advanced solid tumor such as melanoma, head and neck, liver or kidney cancer. DNA for the CDR3: TGTGCCTGGAGTAAGATCCAGAGCTCCTACAATGAGCAGTTCTTC. Protein product: CAWSKIQSSYNEQFF.